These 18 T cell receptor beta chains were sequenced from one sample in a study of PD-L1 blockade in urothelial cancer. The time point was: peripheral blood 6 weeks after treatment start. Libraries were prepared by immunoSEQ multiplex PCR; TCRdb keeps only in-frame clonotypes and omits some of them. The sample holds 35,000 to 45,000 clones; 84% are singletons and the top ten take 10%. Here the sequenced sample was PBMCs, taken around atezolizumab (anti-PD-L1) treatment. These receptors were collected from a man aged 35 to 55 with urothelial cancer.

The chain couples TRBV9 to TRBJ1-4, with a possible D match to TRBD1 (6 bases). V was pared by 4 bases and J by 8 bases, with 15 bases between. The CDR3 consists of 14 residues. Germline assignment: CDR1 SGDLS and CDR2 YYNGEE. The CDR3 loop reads CASSRSGGREKLFF. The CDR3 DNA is TGTGCCAGCAGCCGATCCGGGGGGCGGGAAAAACTGTTTTTT.

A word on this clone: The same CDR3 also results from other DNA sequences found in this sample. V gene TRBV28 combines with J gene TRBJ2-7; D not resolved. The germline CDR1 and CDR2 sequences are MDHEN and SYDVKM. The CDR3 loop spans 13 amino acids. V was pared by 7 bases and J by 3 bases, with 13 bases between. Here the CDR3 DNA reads TGTGCCAGCACCCTCGGCGGAAGCTACGAGCAGTACTTC. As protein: CASTLGGSYEQYF. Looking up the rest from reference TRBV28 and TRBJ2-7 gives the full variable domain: DVKVTQSSRYLVKRTGEKVFLECVQDMDHENMFWYRQDPGLGLRLIYFSYDVKMKEKGDIPEGYSVSREKKERFSLILESASTNQTSMYLCASTLGGSYEQYFGPGTRLTVT.

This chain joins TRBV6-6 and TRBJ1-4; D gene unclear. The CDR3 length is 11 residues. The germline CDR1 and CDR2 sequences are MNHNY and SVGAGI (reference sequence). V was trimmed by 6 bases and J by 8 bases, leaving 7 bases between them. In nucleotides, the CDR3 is TGTGCCAGCAGGGGAGGGGAAAAACTGTTTTTT. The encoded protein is CASRGGEKLFF.

The CDR3 here is CASSLGAGGTYNEQFF. The CDR3 DNA follows: TGTGCCAGCAGCTTGGGGGCGGGAGGAACCTACAATGAGCAGTTCTTC. The chain couples TRBV13 to TRBJ2-1; 8 bases align to TRBD2. V shed 3 bases and J 2 bases; nucleotides not matched to a gene: 6. CDR3 length equals 16 residues. Germline V lookup: CDR1 PRHDT, CDR2 FYEKMQ (reference sequence).

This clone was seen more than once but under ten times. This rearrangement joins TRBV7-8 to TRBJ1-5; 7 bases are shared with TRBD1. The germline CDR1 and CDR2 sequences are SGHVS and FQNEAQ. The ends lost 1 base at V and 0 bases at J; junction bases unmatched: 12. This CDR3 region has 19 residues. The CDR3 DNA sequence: TGTGCCAGCAGCTTAGGTTTCCTAACGAGGGGGCCTAGCAATCAGCCCCAGCATTTT. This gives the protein CASSLGFLTRGPSNQPQHF.

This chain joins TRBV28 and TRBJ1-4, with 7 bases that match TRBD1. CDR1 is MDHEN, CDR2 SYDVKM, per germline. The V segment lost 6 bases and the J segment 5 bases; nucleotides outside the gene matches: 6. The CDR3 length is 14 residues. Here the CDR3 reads CASRRTGQNEKLFF. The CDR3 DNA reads TGTGCCAGCAGAAGGACAGGCCAAAATGAAAAACTGTTTTTT. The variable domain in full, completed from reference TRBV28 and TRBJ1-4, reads DVKVTQSSRYLVKRTGEKVFLECVQDMDHENMFWYRQDPGLGLRLIYFSYDVKMKEKGDIPEGYSVSREKKERFSLILESASTNQTSMYLCASRRTGQNEKLFFGSGTQLSVL.

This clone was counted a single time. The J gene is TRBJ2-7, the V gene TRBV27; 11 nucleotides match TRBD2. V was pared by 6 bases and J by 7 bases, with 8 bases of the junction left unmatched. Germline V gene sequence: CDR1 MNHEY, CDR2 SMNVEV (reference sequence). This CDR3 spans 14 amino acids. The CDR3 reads CASRIAGGPGEQYF. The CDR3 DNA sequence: TGTGCCAGCAGAATAGCGGGAGGGCCTGGAGAGCAGTACTTC.

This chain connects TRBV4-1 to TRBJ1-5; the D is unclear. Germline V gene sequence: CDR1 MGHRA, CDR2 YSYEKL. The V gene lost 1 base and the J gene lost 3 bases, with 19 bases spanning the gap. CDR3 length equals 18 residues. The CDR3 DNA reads TGCGCCAGCAGCCAAGTCTTCTCATCTACCAGGTCCAATCAGCCCCAGCATTTT. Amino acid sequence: CASSQVFSSTRSNQPQHF.

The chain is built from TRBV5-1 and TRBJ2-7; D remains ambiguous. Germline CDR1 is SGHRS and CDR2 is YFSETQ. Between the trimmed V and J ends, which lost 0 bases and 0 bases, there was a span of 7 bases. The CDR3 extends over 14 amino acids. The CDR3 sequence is CASSLDSLSYEQYF. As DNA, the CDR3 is TGCGCCAGCAGCTTGGATAGCCTCTCCTACGAGCAGTACTTC.

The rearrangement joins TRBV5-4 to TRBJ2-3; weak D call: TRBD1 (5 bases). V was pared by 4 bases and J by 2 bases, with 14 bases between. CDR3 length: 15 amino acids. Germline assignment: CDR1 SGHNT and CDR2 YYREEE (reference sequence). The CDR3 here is CASSPTQDFTDTQYF. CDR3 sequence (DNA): TGTGCCAGCAGCCCCACACAGGATTTCACAGATACGCAGTATTTT. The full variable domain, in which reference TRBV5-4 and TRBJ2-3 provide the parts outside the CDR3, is ETGVTQSPTHLIKTRGQQVTLRCSSQSGHNTVSWYQQALGQGPQFIFQYYREEENGRGNFPPRFSGLQFPNYSSELNVNALELDDSALYLCASSPTQDFTDTQYFGPGTRLTVL.

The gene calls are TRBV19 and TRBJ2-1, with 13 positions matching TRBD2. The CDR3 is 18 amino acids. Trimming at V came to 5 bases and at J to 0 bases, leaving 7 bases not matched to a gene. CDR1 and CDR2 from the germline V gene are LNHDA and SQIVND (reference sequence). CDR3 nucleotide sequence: TGTGCCAGTAGTCGTGGGACTAGCGGGATGAGCTCCTACAATGAGCAGTTCTTC. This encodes CASSRGTSGMSSYNEQFF. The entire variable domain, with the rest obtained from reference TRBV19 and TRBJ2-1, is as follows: DGGITQSPKYLFRKEGQNVTLSCEQNLNHDAMYWYRQDPGQGLRLIYYSQIVNDFQKGDIAEGYSVSREKKESFPLTVTSAQKNPTAFYLCASSRGTSGMSSYNEQFFGPGTRLTVL.

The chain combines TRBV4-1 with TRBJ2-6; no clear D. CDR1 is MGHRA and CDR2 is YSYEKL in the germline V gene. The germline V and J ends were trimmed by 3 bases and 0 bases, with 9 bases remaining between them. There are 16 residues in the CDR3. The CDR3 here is CASSQSGSSGANVLTF. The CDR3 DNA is TGCGCCAGCAGCCAGTCAGGTAGCTCTGGGGCCAACGTCCTGACTTTC.

The CDR3, as DNA: TGCAGCGTTGGGCAAACTGAAGCTTTCTTT. The encoded protein is CSVGQTEAFF. The chain couples TRBV29-1 to TRBJ1-1; unclear D gene. This CDR3 has 10 residues. Germline V gene lookup returns CDR1 SQVTM and CDR2 ANQGSEA. The V and J ends lost 4 bases and 5 bases respectively, with 5 bases between them.

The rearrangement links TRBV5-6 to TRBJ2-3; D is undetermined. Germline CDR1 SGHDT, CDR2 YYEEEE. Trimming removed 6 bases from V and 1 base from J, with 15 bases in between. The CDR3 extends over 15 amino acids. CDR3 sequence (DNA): TGTGCCAGCACCGTGGCAATGGGCCGCACAGATACGCAGTATTTT. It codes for CASTVAMGRTDTQYF.

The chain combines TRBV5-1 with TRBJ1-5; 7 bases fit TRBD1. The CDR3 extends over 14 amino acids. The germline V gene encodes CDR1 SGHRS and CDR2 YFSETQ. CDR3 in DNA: TGCGCTCGTGCCTTGACAGGGTCTGATCAGCCCCAGCATTTT. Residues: CARALTGSDQPQHF.

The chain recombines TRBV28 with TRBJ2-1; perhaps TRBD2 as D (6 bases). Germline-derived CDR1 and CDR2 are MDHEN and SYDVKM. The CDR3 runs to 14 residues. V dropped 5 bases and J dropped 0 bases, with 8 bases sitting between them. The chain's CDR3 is CASSLGSSYNEQFF. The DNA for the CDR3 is TGTGCCAGCAGTCTCGGGAGCTCCTACAATGAGCAGTTCTTC.

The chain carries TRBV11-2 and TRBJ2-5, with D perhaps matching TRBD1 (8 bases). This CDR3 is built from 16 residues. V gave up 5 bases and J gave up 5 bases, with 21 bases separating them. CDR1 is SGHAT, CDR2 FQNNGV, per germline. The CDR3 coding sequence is TGTGCCAGCAGCATGACAGGGGCGGGAGTCCGCGAGACCCAGTACTTC. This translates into CASSMTGAGVRETQYF.

Written as DNA, the CDR3 is TGTGCCAGCAGCCAACAGGGGGCGACGACTCAGCCCCAGCATTTT. It codes for CASSQQGATTQPQHF. The rearrangement joins TRBV9 to TRBJ1-5; the match to TRBD1 covers 9 bases. The CDR3 runs 15 residues. After removal of 4 bases from V and 6 bases from J, the junction contained 8 bases not matched to a gene. Looked up from germline, CDR1 is SGDLS and CDR2 is YYNGEE.